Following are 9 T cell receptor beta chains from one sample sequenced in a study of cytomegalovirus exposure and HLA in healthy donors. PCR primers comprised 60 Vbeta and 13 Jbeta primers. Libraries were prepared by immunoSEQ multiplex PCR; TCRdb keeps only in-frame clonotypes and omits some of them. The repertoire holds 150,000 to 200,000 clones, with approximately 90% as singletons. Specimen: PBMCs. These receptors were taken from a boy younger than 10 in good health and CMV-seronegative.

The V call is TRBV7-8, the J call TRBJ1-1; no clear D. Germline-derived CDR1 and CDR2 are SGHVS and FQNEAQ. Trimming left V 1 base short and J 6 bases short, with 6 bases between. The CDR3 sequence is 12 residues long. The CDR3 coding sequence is TGTGCCAGCAGCTTAGGGCTCCCTGAAGCTTTCTTT. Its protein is CASSLGLPEAFF.

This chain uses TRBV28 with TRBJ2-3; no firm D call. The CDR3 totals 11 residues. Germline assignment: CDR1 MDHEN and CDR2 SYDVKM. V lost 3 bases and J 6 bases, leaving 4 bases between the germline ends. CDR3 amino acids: CASSFGDTQYF. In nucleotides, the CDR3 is TGTGCCAGCAGTTTCGGTGATACGCAGTATTTT.

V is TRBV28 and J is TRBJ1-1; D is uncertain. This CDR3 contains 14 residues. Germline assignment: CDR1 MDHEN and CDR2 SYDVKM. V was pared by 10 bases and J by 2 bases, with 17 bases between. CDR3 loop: CATVGPGSNTEAFF. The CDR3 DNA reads TGTGCCACCGTTGGCCCTGGTTCAAACACTGAAGCTTTCTTT.

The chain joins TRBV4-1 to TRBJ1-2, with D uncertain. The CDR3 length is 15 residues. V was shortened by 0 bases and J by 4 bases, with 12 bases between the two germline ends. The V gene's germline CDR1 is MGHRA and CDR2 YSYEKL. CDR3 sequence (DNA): TGCGCCAGCAGCCAAGATCGGGCGGGAGGCTATGGCTACACCTTC. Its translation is CASSQDRAGGYGYTF.

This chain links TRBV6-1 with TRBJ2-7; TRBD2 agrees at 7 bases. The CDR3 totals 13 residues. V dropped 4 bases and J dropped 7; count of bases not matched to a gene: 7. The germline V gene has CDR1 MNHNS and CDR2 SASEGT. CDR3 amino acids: CASSAERDGEQYF. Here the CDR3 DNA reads TGTGCCAGCAGTGCGGAGCGGGATGGAGAGCAGTACTTC.

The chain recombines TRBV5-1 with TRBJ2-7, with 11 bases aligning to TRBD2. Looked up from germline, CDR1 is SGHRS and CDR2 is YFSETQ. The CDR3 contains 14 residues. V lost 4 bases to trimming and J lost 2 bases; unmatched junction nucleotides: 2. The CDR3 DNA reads TGCGCCAGCAGCATTAGCGGGGGGGCCTACGAGCAGTACTTC. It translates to CASSISGGAYEQYF.

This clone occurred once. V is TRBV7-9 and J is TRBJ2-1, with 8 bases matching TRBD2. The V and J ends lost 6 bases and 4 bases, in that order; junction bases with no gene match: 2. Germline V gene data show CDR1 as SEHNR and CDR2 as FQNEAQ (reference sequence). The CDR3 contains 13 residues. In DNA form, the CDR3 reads TGTGCCAGCAGTAGCGGGATGTACAATGAGCAGTTCTTC. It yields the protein CASSSGMYNEQFF.

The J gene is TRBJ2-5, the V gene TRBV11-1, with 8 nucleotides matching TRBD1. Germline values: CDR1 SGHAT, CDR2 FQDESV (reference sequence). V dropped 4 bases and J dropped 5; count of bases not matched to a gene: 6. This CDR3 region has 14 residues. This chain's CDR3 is CASSSGQGRETQYF. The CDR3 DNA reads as TGTGCCAGCAGCTCCGGACAGGGACGGGAGACCCAGTACTTC.

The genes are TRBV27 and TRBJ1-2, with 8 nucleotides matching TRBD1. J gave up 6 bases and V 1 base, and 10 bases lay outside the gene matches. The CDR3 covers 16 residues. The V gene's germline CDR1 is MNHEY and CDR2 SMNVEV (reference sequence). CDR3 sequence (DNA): TGTGCCAGCAGTTTATTGGCCGGCGGGACAGGTGATGGCTACACCTTC. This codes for CASSLLAGGTGDGYTF.